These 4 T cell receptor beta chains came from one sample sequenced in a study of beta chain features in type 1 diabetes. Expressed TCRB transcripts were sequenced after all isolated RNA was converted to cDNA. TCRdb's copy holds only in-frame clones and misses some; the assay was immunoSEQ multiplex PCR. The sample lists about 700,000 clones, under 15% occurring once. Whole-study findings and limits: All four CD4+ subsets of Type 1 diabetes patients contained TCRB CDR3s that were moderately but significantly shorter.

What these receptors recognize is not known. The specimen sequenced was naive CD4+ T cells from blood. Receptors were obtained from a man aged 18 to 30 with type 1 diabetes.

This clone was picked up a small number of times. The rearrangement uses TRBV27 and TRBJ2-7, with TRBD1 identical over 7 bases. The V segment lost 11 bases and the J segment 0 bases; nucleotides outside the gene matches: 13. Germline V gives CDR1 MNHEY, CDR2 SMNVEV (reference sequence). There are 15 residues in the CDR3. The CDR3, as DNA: TGTGCCGGACCCCCCTTTGGGACAGCCTCCTACGAGCAGTACTTC. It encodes CAGPPFGTASYEQYF.

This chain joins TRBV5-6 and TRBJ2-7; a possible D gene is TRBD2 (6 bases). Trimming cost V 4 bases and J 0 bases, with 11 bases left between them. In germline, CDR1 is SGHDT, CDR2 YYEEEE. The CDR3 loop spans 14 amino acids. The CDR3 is CASSDGGVSYEQYF. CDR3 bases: TGTGCCAGCAGCGACGGGGGAGTCTCCTACGAGCAGTACTTC. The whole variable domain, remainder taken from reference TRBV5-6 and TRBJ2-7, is DAGVTQSPTHLIKTRGQQVTLRCSPKSGHDTVSWYQQALGQGPQFIFQYYEEEERQRGNFPDRFSGHQFPNYSSELNVNALLLGDSALYLCASSDGGVSYEQYFGPGTRLTVT.

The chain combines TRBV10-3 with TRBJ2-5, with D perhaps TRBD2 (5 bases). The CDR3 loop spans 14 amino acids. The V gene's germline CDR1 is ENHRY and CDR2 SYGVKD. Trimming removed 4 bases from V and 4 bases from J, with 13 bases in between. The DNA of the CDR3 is TGTGCCATCAGTGCCGTGGATGCGGGAGAGACCCAGTACTTC. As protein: CAISAVDAGETQYF.

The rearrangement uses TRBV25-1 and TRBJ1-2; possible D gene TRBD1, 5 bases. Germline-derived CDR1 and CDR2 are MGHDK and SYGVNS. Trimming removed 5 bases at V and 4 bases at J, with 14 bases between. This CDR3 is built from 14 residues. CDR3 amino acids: CASSPDTGFYGYTF. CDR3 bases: TGTGCCAGCAGTCCGGACACTGGCTTCTATGGCTACACCTTC.